The rows below give T cell receptor beta chains drawn from one sample of a study of Graves' ophthalmopathy and Graves' hyperthyroidism. TCRdb fed the multiplex PCR reads into MiXCR, producing one record per CDR3 protein. The data contain over a million distinct CDR3 sequences, 35% to 40% of them singletons. The specimen sequenced was peripheral blood or thyroid tissue (not recorded which). The receptors were gathered from an adult man with Graves' hyperthyroidism. Each CDR3 is given with its conserved first and last residue. D genes are given only for firm matches. Clone size is shown for a subset of rows, as once, few, many or a class of expanded clone.

>TRBJ1-5|.|TRBV19|.
CASKTFQGGHNQPQHF
TGTGCCAGTAAGACTTTTCAGGGTGGTCACAATCAGCCCCAGCATTTT
>TRBJ2-7|.|TRBV7-9|.
CASNRPGTYEQYF
TGTGCCAGCAACCGACCGGGGACCTACGAGCAGTACTTC
>TRBJ1-1|TRBD1|TRBV19|.
CASRPQGTMNTEAFF
TGTGCCAGTCGGCCACAGGGGACTATGAACACTGAAGCTTTCTTT
>TRBJ2-7|.|TRBV14|many
CASSQVQGRAPEQYF
TGTGCCAGCAGCCAAGTCCAGGGAAGGGCCCCCGAGCAGTACTTC
>TRBJ1-6|TRBD1|TRBV28|few
CASSRGQDESSPLHF
TGTGCCAGCAGTCGCGGACAGGACGAAAGTTCACCCCTCCACTTT
>TRBJ1-2|.|TRBV9|many
CASSPTGRYGYTF
TGTGCCAGCAGCCCCACGGGGCGCTATGGCTACACCTTC
>TRBJ2-5|.|TRBV6-2/TRBV6-3|.
CASSYRAYQETQYF
TGTGCCAGCAGTTACCGAGCCTACCAAGAGACCCAGTACTTC
>TRBJ1-6|.|TRBV6-5|many
CASRELGSPLHF
TGTGCCAGCAGGGAGTTGGGTTCACCCCTCCACTTT
>TRBJ2-5|TRBD2|TRBV10-3|.
CAISRTSGGQETQYF
TGTGCCATCAGTCGGACTAGCGGGGGGCAAGAGACCCAGTACTTC
>TRBJ1-1|.|TRBV12-3/TRBV12-4|once
CASSLSPMPGGNTEAFF
TGTGCCAGCAGTTTAAGTCCCATGCCAGGTGGGAACACTGAAGCTTTCTTT
>TRBJ2-7|.|TRBV29-1|.
CSVKGHRYEQYF
TGCAGCGTCAAGGGACACAGATACGAGCAGTACTTC
>TRBJ2-7|TRBD1|TRBV7-9|many
CASSLASRTGNYEQYF
TGTGCCAGCAGCTTAGCGAGTCGGACAGGTAACTACGAGCAGTACTTC
>TRBJ1-1|.|TRBV7-9|once
CASSPGSGAVTWNTEAFF
TGTGCCAGCAGCCCCGGTTCGGGGGCCGTAACCTGGAACACTGAAGCTTTCTTT
>TRBJ2-5|.|TRBV25-1|.
CASSEFEGPGGTQYF
TGTGCCAGCAGTGAATTTGAGGGCCCTGGCGGGACCCAGTACTTC
>TRBJ2-5|TRBD2|TRBV7-8|many
CASSWGWGGSSETQYF
TGTGCCAGCAGCTGGGGGTGGGGCGGGAGTTCTGAGACCCAGTACTTC
>TRBJ2-7|TRBD1|TRBV29-1|.
CSVAVPGGQEQYF
TGCAGCGTTGCGGTGCCAGGGGGACAAGAGCAGTACTTC
>TRBJ2-7|TRBD1|TRBV19|.
CASSKGAGGYEQYF
TGTGCCAGTAGTAAGGGTGCAGGGGGTTACGAGCAGTACTTC
>TRBJ1-1|.|TRBV7-3|many
CASRLSPGVGTEAFF
TGTGCCAGCAGATTATCCCCAGGGGTCGGCACTGAAGCTTTCTTT
>TRBJ2-1|.|TRBV9|few
CASSVVLRGAYNEQFF
TGTGCCAGCAGCGTAGTGTTAAGGGGGGCTTACAATGAGCAGTTCTTC
>TRBJ2-7|TRBD2|TRBV15|.
CATSISGSSYEQYF
TGTGCCACCAGTATTAGCGGGAGCTCCTACGAGCAGTACTTC
>TRBJ2-7|.|TRBV12-3/TRBV12-4|many
CASSFGPNYEQYF
TGTGCCAGCAGTTTCGGGCCCAACTACGAGCAGTACTTC
>TRBJ2-5|.|TRBV29-1|many
CSVEHEVETQYF
TGCAGCGTTGAGCACGAGGTAGAGACCCAGTACTTC
>TRBJ1-1|.|TRBV6-6|few
CASSYKGRPIRTEAFF
TGTGCCAGCAGTTACAAAGGCAGGCCGATCCGTACTGAAGCTTTCTTT
>TRBJ1-2|.|TRBV20-1|many
CSASLAAPNYGYTF
TGCAGTGCTAGCCTCGCAGCCCCTAACTATGGCTACACCTTC
>TRBJ2-7|.|TRBV6-2/TRBV6-3|many
CASSRRLSAYEQYF
TGTGCCAGCAGTCGAAGACTATCAGCCTACGAGCAGTACTTC
>TRBJ2-2|.|TRBV7-2|few
CASSLNRVGELFF
TGTGCCAGCAGCTTAAACAGGGTCGGGGAGCTGTTTTTT
>TRBJ1-4|TRBD1|TRBV15|few
CATSRNTGVGLFF
TGTGCCACCAGCAGAAATACAGGGGTTGGACTGTTTTTT
>TRBJ2-2|TRBD1|TRBV6-6|.
CASRGRQGSPEELFF
TGTGCCAGCAGGGGTAGACAGGGCTCACCGGAGGAGCTGTTTTTT
>TRBJ2-7|TRBD2|TRBV10-3|many
CAISLGTTVEQYF
TGTGCCATCAGTCTTGGGACTACTGTCGAGCAGTACTTC
>TRBJ2-7|.|TRBV14|few
CASSQQGRYEQYF
TGTGCCAGCAGCCAGCAGGGTCGGTACGAGCAGTACTTC
>TRBJ2-1|TRBD2|TRBV10-3|.
CAISESTSGNNEQFF
TGTGCCATCAGTGAGTCGACTAGCGGTAACAATGAGCAGTTCTTC
>TRBJ1-2|.|TRBV29-1|.
CSVGVSGYTF
TGCAGCGTTGGAGTTAGTGGCTACACCTTC
>TRBJ2-7|.|TRBV9|few
CASSARGDEQYF
TGTGCCAGCAGCGCCCGTGGGGACGAGCAGTACTTC
>TRBJ2-5|TRBD1|TRBV6-5|few
CASSFYRGRAETQYF
TGTGCCAGCAGTTTCTACAGGGGGCGCGCAGAGACCCAGTACTTC
>TRBJ1-5|TRBD1|TRBV12-3/TRBV12-4|many
CASSLQGANQPQHF
TGTGCCAGCAGTTTACAGGGGGCGAATCAGCCCCAGCATTTT
>TRBJ1-2|.|TRBV29-1|.
CSAGGQGYGGYTF
TGCAGCGCCGGAGGCCAGGGTTATGGTGGCTACACCTTC
>TRBJ1-1|TRBD1|TRBV10-3|.
CATMRQGGTKAFF
TGTGCCACGATGCGACAGGGAGGGACTAAAGCTTTCTTT